The present TCR beta chain was sequenced within a study of shared clonotypes between healthy human individuals (TCRdb year 2020). For the study in its entirety: The cohort included three men and a couple of women between 18 and 49 years of age. To estimate repertoire size and how much clonotypes are shared between individuals, the study performed deep sequencing of blood TCR repertoires from about 5 healthy adults. Libraries were prepared and TCR repertoires were sequenced by different laboratories using diverse techniques, in order to increase sequencing depth and limit assay-specific biases. Each donor's leukapheresis produced roughly between roughly 0.94 and 9.5 billion PBMCs.

Healthy HIV-negative adults with no recently reported acute infections or vaccinations were included as donors. Every donor was a Caucasian adult living in Nashville, Tennessee, USA. In the unsorted samples, approximately 85 million PBMCs were counted, and genomic DNA was extracted using the QIAamp DNA Blood Mini kit. Blood was obtained by leukapheresis, after which PBMCs were separated by Ficoll-Histopaque density gradient centrifugation and cryopreserved in liquid nitrogen vapor phase. Using the deep immunoSEQ assay, TCR CDR3 regions were amplified from genomic DNA by multiplex PCR. Extracted genomic DNA from each cell subset was distributed evenly across all wells of several immunoSEQ 96-well plates, and each plate was treated as a replicate. For unsorted PBMC, each replicate PCR was loaded with approximately 300 ng genomic DNA, equivalent to approximately 33,000 T cell genomes. Ten immunoSEQ deep assay plates were used to sequence unsorted PBMC genomic DNA. Purified libraries were quantified with a Qubit 3.0 fluorometer, sized on a Bioanalyzer 2100, and re-quantified with the KAPA Library Quantification kit. Each immunoSEQ 96-well plate was sequenced on its own single-read 150-cycle Illumina NextSeq 550 flow cell. Turning to the authors' computational methods: Because only junctional sequences without quality scores were contained in the immunoSEQ output, filtering matching that applied to full-length reads could not be performed. Sequences were annotated with PyIR, a Python wrapper for IgBLAST v1.9, and V/J genes and CDR3 were assigned using IMGT germline references. Reads were removed for weak V/J assignments (E-value above 1e-6), missing CDR3, stop codons, out-of-frame junctions, or ambiguous translated residues. V3J clonotypes were defined as sequences sharing the same inferred V gene, J gene, and CDR3 amino acid sequence. To compute the percentage overlap between repertoires, the number of shared unique clonotypes was divided by the size of the smaller repertoire. RTK rarefaction, the Chao1 estimator, and Recon v2.1 estimates of unobserved clonotypes were used to assess repertoire richness. TCRdb retrieved this table from immuneACCESS and kept in-frame rearrangements only. Not all clones are present; in checked studies, unresolved V genes account for under half, and no reason is known for the remainder. That table supplies the V and J calls and clone size; D and trimming were determined from the DNA. This sample has some 530,000 clones in its table, and 78% of those were observed once. Clones ranked in the top ten supply 9.5% to 15% of the sample.

The research as a whole found: Only blood was sampled, and tissue TCR repertoires likely differ from those in blood. Because the study included only a small number of donors, the genetic and exposure-history diversity represented was limited. Based on pairwise subsampling, the degree of clonotype sharing among donors was expected to be affected by sequencing depth.

From a lookup of the germline V gene, CDR1 and CDR2 are SGHRS and YFSETQ. The CDR3, from cysteine to phenylalanine, totals 13 residues. Only CDR3 DNA is held: 39 bases, read in frame from base 1. A word on this clone: Its target antigen remains unknown. The junction does not match germline at one end; this may be a read error.

The origin of this receptor is a woman aged 35 to 49 in good health. Some clones in this sample may be carry-over from other donors' samples. Sequencing input: PBMCs. Recombination connected TRBV5-1 to TRBJ2-5; TRBD2 is possibly the D segment (6 matching bases). The CDR3 has the sequence CATSRLVGETQYF. The bases read TGCGCCACCAGCAGACTAGTGGGAGAGACCCAGTACTTC. Outside the CDR3, residues come from the reference TRBV5-1 and TRBJ2-5 proteins, so the full variable domain is: KAGVTQTPRYLIKTRGQQVTLSCSPISGHRSVSWYQQTPGQGLQFLFEYFSETQRNKGNFPGRFSGRQFSNSRSEMNVSTLELGDSALYLCATSRLVGETQYFGPGTRLLVL.